This T cell receptor (beta chain) appears in the sequencing data of a study of T cell changes during pregnancy in multiple sclerosis. Sequencing was performed with immunoSEQ multiplex PCR; in TCRdb, only in-frame clones are kept and a portion is missing. Of about 70,000 clones in the sample, approximately 92% were seen once. This clone was seen just once. J gave up 1 base and V 7 bases, and 6 bases lay outside the gene matches. The CDR3 is 15 amino acids. CDR1 is LNHDA, CDR2 SQIVND, per germline (reference sequence). The receptor was isolated from a female donor in good health, enrolled as a control in a pregnancy study. The specimen was CD8+ T cells from peripheral blood mononuclear cells, collected in the third trimester of pregnancy. The J gene is TRBJ1-1, the V gene TRBV19, with TRBD1 identical over 10 bases. Written as DNA, the CDR3 is TGTGCCAGTAATACGGGACAGGGGACGAACACTGAAGCTTTCTTT. Encoded protein: CASNTGQGTNTEAFF.